This T cell receptor beta chain was retrieved from a study of T cells in Graves' hyperthyroidism and ophthalmopathy. Amplification targeted TCR beta CDR3 regions from RNA transcripts. In the first-round RT-PCR of the TCR CDR3, the HTBI primer set was used. TCRdb redid the calling of the multiplex PCR reads with MiXCR, one entry per CDR3 protein. The data hold about 500,000 distinct CDR3 sequences, with around an eighth observed a single time. The CDR3 spans 16 residues. Germline V gives CDR1 SGDLS, CDR2 YYNGEE. V lost 0 bases and J lost 3; bases outside the gene matches: 5. Sequenced: blood. This clonotype originated in a woman aged 18-29 years with Graves' hyperthyroidism. The chain links TRBV9 to TRBJ2-7, with 11 positions matching TRBD2. DNA for the CDR3: TGTGCCAGCAGCGTAGGGGGGACTAGCGGACACTACGAGCAGTACTTC. Translation: CASSVGGTSGHYEQYF.